These 13 T cell receptor beta chains were sequenced from one sample in a study of Graves' ophthalmopathy and Graves' hyperthyroidism. Amplification of TCR beta CDR3 regions used RNA transcripts. An initial RT-PCR round employing HTBI primers preceded a second-round multiplex PCR. TCRdb reprocessed the multiplex PCR reads with MiXCR, giving one entry per CDR3 protein. Counted here are approximately 500,000 distinct CDR3 sequences, about an eighth occurring once; the ten biggest clones make up about a tenth. Sequencing was done on a sample of blood. All receptors derive from a woman in her twenties or thirties with Graves' ophthalmopathy.

The chain is built from TRBV19 and TRBJ2-7; TRBD1 agrees at 9 bases. The germline gives CDR1 LNHDA, CDR2 SQIVND (reference sequence). The V segment lost 9 bases and the J segment 2 bases; nucleotides outside the gene matches: 8. The CDR3 covers 14 residues. Written as DNA, the CDR3 is TGTGCCAGGGACCGACAGGGGGACACCTACGAGCAGTACTTC. This encodes CARDRQGDTYEQYF.

This clonotype was detected many times. The genes are TRBV19 and TRBJ1-1; TRBD1 aligns across 9 bases. Losses at the gene ends were 5 bases for V and 7 bases for J; bases not matched to a gene: 8. The CDR3 length is 14 residues. Germline values: CDR1 LNHDA, CDR2 SQIVND (reference sequence). In nucleotides, the CDR3 is TGTGCCAGTAGTCATACAGGGGGCTACCTTGAAGCTTTCTTT. This gives the protein CASSHTGGYLEAFF.

This clonotype was counted ten times or more. The chain has TRBV6-2 or TRBV6-3 and TRBJ2-7, with a weak D call TRBD1 (6 bases). Germline assignment: CDR1 MNHEY and CDR2 SVGEGT. V was pared by 6 bases and J by 3 bases, with 15 bases between. The CDR3 sequence is 14 residues long. This CDR3 reads CASSPPGHSYEQYF. The CDR3 DNA reads as TGTGCCAGCAGCCCACCGGGACACAGCTACGAGCAGTACTTC.

This clonotype showed up just once. The conserved final phenylalanine or tryptophan is absent from the CDR3, which likely points to a read error. The chain has TRBV28 and TRBJ1-5; 8 nucleotides match TRBD1. CDR3 length equals 14 residues. Germline CDR1 reads MDHEN; CDR2 reads SYDVKM. The V gene end was trimmed by 10 bases and the J gene end by 5 bases; junction bases not matched to a gene: 10. The CDR3 is CANASGTGHQPQHV. The CDR3 nucleotides read TGTGCCAATGCGTCCGGGACAGGACATCAGCCCCAGCATGTT.

This clonotype was seen ten or more times. The chain employs TRBV6-2 or TRBV6-3 and TRBJ2-5; 8 nucleotides align to TRBD1. V was clipped by 8 bases and J by 2 bases; unmatched bases: 13. The CDR3 consists of 16 residues. Germline CDR1 MNHEY, CDR2 SVGEGT. As DNA, the CDR3 is TGTGCCAGCGACCCCCGGACAGGGCTGAGGCAAGAGACCCAGTACTTC. It specifies CASDPRTGLRQETQYF.

This clonotype was detected many times. This chain connects TRBV12-3 or TRBV12-4 to TRBJ2-5; TRBD2 aligns across 12 bases. The CDR3 runs 12 residues. V shed 8 bases, J shed 5 bases, and the junction held 0 bases outside the gene matches. CDR3 in amino acids: CASGLAGETQYF. The CDR3 coding sequence is TGTGCCAGCGGACTAGCGGGGGAGACCCAGTACTTC.

The sample holds many counts of this clonotype. J is TRBJ1-2 and V is TRBV5-4; D uncertain. V lost 3 bases and J lost 4, with 13 bases in between. The CDR3 runs to 14 residues. CDR1 SGHNT and CDR2 YYREEE come from the germline V gene (reference sequence). The CDR3 here is CASSSDPTLYGYTF. DNA of the CDR3: TGTGCCAGCAGCTCCGACCCGACTCTCTATGGCTACACCTTC. Variable domain in full (rest from reference TRBV5-4 and TRBJ1-2): ETGVTQSPTHLIKTRGQQVTLRCSSQSGHNTVSWYQQALGQGPQFIFQYYREEENGRGNFPPRFSGLQFPNYSSELNVNALELDDSALYLCASSSDPTLYGYTFGSGTRLTVV.

This clonotype has only a few counts. The rearrangement links TRBV11-2 to TRBJ2-7, with TRBD2 matching over 7 bases. The CDR3 has 16 amino acids. CDR1 and CDR2 from the germline V gene are SGHAT and FQNNGV. V lost 7 bases to trimming and J lost 0 bases; unmatched junction nucleotides: 12. The CDR3 region is CASTKTLGGNSYEQYF. The CDR3 bases are TGTGCCAGCACCAAGACTCTCGGGGGGAACTCCTACGAGCAGTACTTC. The whole variable domain, filled in from reference TRBV11-2 and TRBJ2-7, reads EAGVAQSPRYKIIEKRQSVAFWCNPISGHATLYWYQQILGQGPKLLIQFQNNGVVDDSQLPKDRFSAERLKGVDSTLKIQPAKLEDSAVYLCASTKTLGGNSYEQYFGPGTRLTVT.

This clonotype has at least ten counts. The rearrangement links TRBV6-1 to TRBJ2-6; D unclear. This CDR3 comprises 15 residues. Germline V gives CDR1 MNHNS, CDR2 SASEGT. Trimming shortened V by 5 bases and J by 4 bases, and 12 bases separated the two germline ends. This chain's CDR3 is CASSRQDSGANVLTF. The CDR3 region has the DNA TGTGCCAGCAGTCGCCAAGACTCAGGGGCCAACGTCCTGACTTTC.

The chain joins TRBV28 to TRBJ2-7, with D hard to call. Germline V CDR1 and CDR2: MDHEN, SYDVKM. The CDR3 totals 14 residues. V gave up 2 bases and J gave up 1 base, with 9 bases separating them. The CDR3 reads CASSLQTESYEQYF. In nucleotides, the CDR3 is TGTGCCAGCAGTTTACAGACGGAATCCTACGAGCAGTACTTC.

This clonotype was detected many times. The V and J genes are TRBV6-1 and TRBJ1-5; TRBD1 might be the D (6 bases). Trimming took 6 bases from V and 6 from J, leaving 15 bases between them. From germline, CDR1 is MNHNS and CDR2 SASEGT. The CDR3 has 14 amino acids. The CDR3 loop is CASRPDQGLQPQHF. CDR3 nucleotide sequence: TGTGCCAGCAGACCAGACCAGGGGCTTCAGCCCCAGCATTTT.

There are many counts of this clonotype. The J gene is TRBJ2-2, the V gene TRBV29-1; 12 bases are shared with TRBD2. The CDR3 extends over 14 amino acids. In germline, CDR1 is SQVTM, CDR2 ANQGSEA. With V trimmed by 2 bases and J by 6 bases, 1 base remained unmatched. The DNA of the CDR3 is TGCAGCGTTGAAAGGACTAGCGGGGCCGGGGAGCTGTTTTTT. Its translation: CSVERTSGAGELFF.

This clonotype was seen many times. The chain joins TRBV11-2 to TRBJ2-2; 7 positions agree with TRBD1. The CDR3 has 15 amino acids. The ends lost 5 bases at V and 2 bases at J; junction bases unmatched: 5. In germline, CDR1 is SGHAT, CDR2 FQNNGV. The CDR3 DNA follows: TGTGCCAGCAGCACTCAGGGGGTAAACACCGGGGAGCTGTTTTTT. Translating gives CASSTQGVNTGELFF.